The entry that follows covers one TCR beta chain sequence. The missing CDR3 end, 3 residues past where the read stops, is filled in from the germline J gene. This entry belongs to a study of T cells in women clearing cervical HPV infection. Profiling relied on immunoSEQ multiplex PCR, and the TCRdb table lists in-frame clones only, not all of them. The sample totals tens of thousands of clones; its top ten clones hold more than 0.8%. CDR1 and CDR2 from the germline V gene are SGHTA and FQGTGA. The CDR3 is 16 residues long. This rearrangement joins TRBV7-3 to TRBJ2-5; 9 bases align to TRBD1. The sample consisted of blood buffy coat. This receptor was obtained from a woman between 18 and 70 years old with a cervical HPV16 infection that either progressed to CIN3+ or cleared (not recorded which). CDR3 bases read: TGTGCCAGCAGCTTAAGCCAGGACAGGGGCGGAGATACC. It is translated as CASSLSQDRGGDT. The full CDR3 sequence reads CASSLSQDRGGDTQYF.